This passage covers 31 T cell receptor beta chains from one sample sequenced in a study of cytomegalovirus exposure and HLA in healthy donors. The PCR used 60 Vbeta and 13 Jbeta primers. The table came from immunoSEQ multiplex PCR; TCRdb's copy has only in-frame clones and leaves some out. The sample includes some 170,000 clones, 72% seen only once; the top ten take roughly 2.5%. Sequenced: PBMCs. The receptor source for this set is a human donor in good health.

This clone occurred a few times. The gene calls are TRBV19 and TRBJ1-2, with D hard to call. Trimming pared 5 bases from V and 4 bases from J, leaving 17 bases between. The germline CDR1 and CDR2 sequences are LNHDA and SQIVND (reference sequence). The CDR3 contains 15 residues. The CDR3: CASSPGTDSFYGYTF. The CDR3 DNA reads as TGTGCCAGTAGTCCTGGCACGGACTCTTTCTATGGCTACACCTTC. The full variable domain, its missing parts supplied by reference TRBV19 and TRBJ1-2, is DGGITQSPKYLFRKEGQNVTLSCEQNLNHDAMYWYRQDPGQGLRLIYYSQIVNDFQKGDIAEGYSVSREKKESFPLTVTSAQKNPTAFYLCASSPGTDSFYGYTFGSGTRLTVV.

Notes on this clone: No DNA is shown, since the ends of the CDR3 on it are uncertain; the CDR3 is the one TCRdb lists. CDR3 region: CASSKWGTGTGSSGSEKLFF. This chain connects TRBV21-1 to TRBJ1-4; the table's D call, TRBD1, was not checked against the DNA. TRBV21-1 is tagged as a pseudogene. The CDR3 totals 20 residues, both ends included.

CDR3 in amino acids: CASSPGGGWTEAFF. Written as DNA, the CDR3 is TGTGCCAGCAGCCCAGGGGGCGGATGGACTGAAGCTTTCTTT. J is TRBJ1-1 and V is TRBV27, with 8 bases fitting TRBD1. CDR3 length: 14 amino acids. J gave up 5 bases and V 6 bases, and 8 bases lay outside the gene matches. The germline CDR1 and CDR2 sequences are MNHEY and SMNVEV (reference sequence).

In its sample, this clone was seen a few times. CDR3 sequence reads: CASSRPLGQAVSYEQYF. Written as DNA, the CDR3 is TGCGCCAGCAGTCGGCCACTTGGACAGGCCGTATCCTACGAGCAGTACTTC. The chain has TRBV23-1 and TRBJ2-7; 7 positions match TRBD1. TRBV23-1 has ORF status, its function being uncertain. V lost 4 bases, J lost 1 base, and 13 bases stayed unmatched. The CDR3 consists of 17 residues.

In its sample, this clone was seen a few times. The rearrangement joins TRBV5-1 to TRBJ2-5, with a weak D call TRBD1 (6 bases). The CDR3 consists of 16 residues. Germline V lookup: CDR1 SGHRS, CDR2 YFSETQ. V dropped 0 bases and J dropped 4 bases, with 16 bases sitting between them. The CDR3 nucleotides read TGCGCCAGCAGCTTGGCCGTCGGGCAGGGGCTAGAGACCCAGTACTTC. Amino acid sequence: CASSLAVGQGLETQYF. The full variable domain, completed using reference TRBV5-1 and TRBJ2-5, is KAGVTQTPRYLIKTRGQQVTLSCSPISGHRSVSWYQQTPGQGLQFLFEYFSETQRNKGNFPGRFSGRQFSNSRSEMNVSTLELGDSALYLCASSLAVGQGLETQYFGPGTRLLVL.

The rearrangement links TRBV27 to TRBJ1-2; a weak D match, TRBD1 (5 bases). Germline CDR1 and CDR2: MNHEY and SMNVEV (reference sequence). Trimming removed 4 bases at V and 4 bases at J, with 13 bases between. This CDR3 spans 14 amino acids. The CDR3 DNA sequence: TGTGCCAGCAGTTACTCCAGACAGACCTATGGCTACACCTTC. It encodes CASSYSRQTYGYTF.

This chain links TRBV13 with TRBJ1-1; D is perhaps TRBD1 (5 bases). CDR1 is PRHDT and CDR2 is FYEKMQ in the germline V gene (reference sequence). The CDR3 spans 14 residues. Trimming took off 5 bases at V and 1 base at J, with 11 bases between the two ends. The CDR3 is CASSRGRGNTEAFF. In DNA, the CDR3 is TGTGCCAGCAGCAGAGGGAGGGGGAACACTGAAGCTTTCTTT.

The V gene is TRBV5-1, the J gene TRBJ2-5; 7 nucleotides line up with TRBD1. Germline assignment: CDR1 SGHRS and CDR2 YFSETQ. This CDR3 has 15 amino acids. Trimming cost V 3 bases and J 3 bases; bases outside gene matches: 8. The CDR3 DNA sequence: TGCGCCAGCAGCTACACCGGGACAGAAGAAGAGACCCAGTACTTC. Amino acids: CASSYTGTEEETQYF.

This clone was observed a handful of times. The rearrangement links TRBV27 to TRBJ1-1; D might be TRBD1 (6 bases). V was pared by 0 bases and J by 8 bases, with 10 bases between. The CDR3 loop spans 13 amino acids. Germline V gene data show CDR1 as MNHEY and CDR2 as SMNVEV (reference sequence). The CDR3: CASSLSDDREAFF. CDR3 in DNA: TGTGCCAGCAGTTTATCGGATGACAGGGAAGCTTTCTTT.

This clone was counted between two and nine times. Additional DNA sequences in this sample encode the identical CDR3. This chain connects TRBV2 to TRBJ1-4; TRBD1 is a possible D gene (5 bases). Trimming left V 7 bases short and J 5 bases short, with 11 bases between. The germline gives CDR1 SNHLY, CDR2 FYNNEI. The CDR3 extends over 13 amino acids. This CDR3 is CASIRGTNEKLFF. The DNA for the CDR3 is TGTGCCAGCATAAGGGGAACGAATGAAAAACTGTTTTTT.

This clone was seen more than once but under ten times. V and J are TRBV4-2 and TRBJ2-2, with D possibly TRBD1 on 6 matching bases. The CDR3 extends over 15 amino acids. The germline gives CDR1 LGHNA, CDR2 YNFKEQ. V lost 4 bases to trimming and J lost 2 bases, with 11 bases between them. CDR3 amino acids: CASSRDISNTGELFF. The CDR3 nucleotides are TGTGCCAGCAGCCGGGACATTAGCAACACCGGGGAGCTGTTTTTT.

The rearrangement joins TRBV2 to TRBJ2-3; 11 bases fit TRBD2. The CDR3 is 15 residues long. V lost 6 bases, J lost 6 bases, and 8 bases stayed unmatched. Germline CDR1 SNHLY, CDR2 FYNNEI. CDR3 sequence (DNA): TGTGCCAGCAGGGCACTAGCGGGGGTGACGGATACGCAGTATTTT. Protein: CASRALAGVTDTQYF.

This clone was counted only a few times. The J gene is TRBJ2-7, the V gene TRBV18; 7 bases map to TRBD1. Germline trimming cut 2 bases from V and 0 bases from J; bases unmatched to any gene: 4. The germline gives CDR1 KGHSH, CDR2 LQKENI. The CDR3 covers 15 residues. CDR3 sequence: CASSPSGTASYEQYF. The CDR3 DNA is TGTGCCAGCTCACCATCCGGGACAGCCTCCTACGAGCAGTACTTC.

This sequence joins TRBV6-6 and TRBJ1-1; 7 bases map to TRBD1. CDR1 is MNHNY, CDR2 SVGAGI, per germline (reference sequence). The CDR3 is 14 residues long. Trimming at V came to 0 bases and at J to 4 bases, leaving 2 bases not matched to a gene. The CDR3 sequence is CASSYSRDSTEAFF. The CDR3, as DNA: TGTGCCAGCAGTTACTCCCGGGACAGCACTGAAGCTTTCTTT.

This clone appeared a single time. V is TRBV13 and J is TRBJ2-7; possibly TRBD1 for D (5 bases). The CDR3 has 14 residues. CDR1 is PRHDT, CDR2 FYEKMQ, per germline (reference sequence). Trimming shortened V by 1 base and J by 3 bases, and 10 bases separated the two germline ends. The CDR3 bases are TGTGCCAGCAGCTTAGAAGGGGTAGGCTACGAGCAGTACTTC. Protein product: CASSLEGVGYEQYF.

The CDR3 coding sequence is TGTGCCAGCAGAGGAAACAGGGGGGATACCACTGAAGCTTTCTTT. It yields the protein CASRGNRGDTTEAFF. The chain couples TRBV2 to TRBJ1-1, with 8 positions matching TRBD1. This CDR3 has 15 residues. Trimming removed 6 bases from V and 4 bases from J; junction bases left unmatched: 10. CDR1 is SNHLY and CDR2 is FYNNEI in the germline V gene.

The chain uses TRBV13 and TRBJ1-4; D is possibly TRBD1 (6 bases). The V end lost 5 bases, the J end lost 3 bases, and 10 bases lay between the germline ends. Per germline, CDR1 PRHDT and CDR2 FYEKMQ (reference sequence). This CDR3 is built from 14 residues. In DNA form, the CDR3 reads TGTGCCAGCAGCCAGAGACAGGCTAATGAAAAACTGTTTTTT. Amino acids: CASSQRQANEKLFF.

The V call is TRBV6-5, the J call TRBJ2-2, with D perhaps TRBD1 (5 bases). This CDR3 region has 13 residues. Germline V gene data show CDR1 as MNHEY and CDR2 as SVGAGI. The V end lost 8 bases, the J end lost 0 bases, and 7 bases lay between the germline ends. CDR3 nucleotides: TGTGCCAGCCAGGGTACGAACACCGGGGAGCTGTTTTTT. Translation gives CASQGTNTGELFF.

About this clone itself: The junction shows a germline mismatch at one end, possibly a read error. V usage is TRBV2 and J usage is TRBJ1-2; D possibly corresponds to TRBD1 (5 bases). CDR1 is SNHLY and CDR2 is FYNNEI in the germline V gene. The CDR3 is made up of 16 amino acids. DNA for the CDR3: TGTGCCAGCAGTGAACGATCGGGGGGGAGCCACTATGGCTACCCCTTC. This gives the protein CASSERSGGSHYGYPF. Full variable domain (rest looked up from reference TRBV2 and TRBJ1-2): EPEVTQTPSHQVTQMGQEVILRCVPISNHLYFYWYRQILGQKVEFLVSFYNNEISEKSEIFDDQFSVERPDGSNFTLKIRSTKLEDSAMYFCASSERSGGSHYGYPFGSGTRLTVV.

V is TRBV25-1 and J is TRBJ1-6, with a possible D match to TRBD1 (5 bases). The CDR3 contains 16 residues. Between the trimmed V and J ends, which lost 1 base and 0 bases, there was a span of 7 bases. From germline, CDR1 is MGHDK and CDR2 SYGVNS. The CDR3 DNA reads TGTGCCAGCAGTGAATCGGGGGGCTCCTATAATTCACCCCTCCACTTT. Translation: CASSESGGSYNSPLHF.

This clone was picked up one time. V is TRBV7-3 and J is TRBJ2-2; 10 bases map to TRBD1. The J segment lost 7 bases and the V segment lost 4 bases, leaving 6 bases of the junction unmatched. Germline V gives CDR1 SGHTA, CDR2 FQGTGA. The CDR3 sequence is 15 residues long. CDR3 loop: CASSSDRGQHGELFF. The CDR3 nucleotides are TGTGCCAGCAGCTCAGACAGGGGGCAACACGGGGAGCTGTTTTTT.

The chain links TRBV19 to TRBJ2-7; D is possibly TRBD1 (6 bases). The V end lost 3 bases, the J end lost 7 bases, and 13 bases lay between the germline ends. This CDR3 is built from 13 residues. CDR1 and CDR2 (germline): LNHDA, SQIVND (reference sequence). The CDR3 spells CASSITRGREQYF. The CDR3 DNA follows: TGTGCCAGTAGTATCACCAGGGGTAGAGAGCAGTACTTC.

This clone was recorded once. The chain has TRBV18 and TRBJ2-7; 8 nucleotides align to TRBD2. CDR1 and CDR2 (germline): KGHSH, LQKENI. Trimming at V came to 3 bases and at J to 2 bases, leaving 9 bases not matched to a gene. The CDR3 has 16 amino acids. The CDR3 loop reads CASSPPAAGGAYEQYF. CDR3 coding DNA: TGTGCCAGCTCACCGCCGGCCGCGGGGGGAGCCTACGAGCAGTACTTC.

The CDR3: CASSEDGDIQYF. CDR3 coding DNA: TGTGCCAGCAGCGAAGACGGGGACATTCAGTACTTC. J is TRBJ2-4 and V is TRBV7-9, with D perhaps matching TRBD2 (5 bases). Trimming removed 5 bases from V and 8 bases from J, with 10 bases in between. The germline V gene encodes CDR1 SEHNR and CDR2 FQNEAQ (reference sequence). The CDR3 runs 12 residues.

The CDR3 sequence: CASSQEGQGGQAFF. The CDR3 nucleotides read TGCGCCAGCAGCCAAGAGGGACAGGGAGGACAAGCTTTCTTT. The rearrangement uses TRBV4-1 and TRBJ1-1, with 9 bases fitting TRBD1. The CDR3 is 14 residues long. V gave up 0 bases and J gave up 9 bases; unmatched junction bases: 5. Per germline, CDR1 MGHRA and CDR2 YSYEKL.

This clone has only one observation. The chain is built from TRBV4-1 and TRBJ2-7, with 9 bases aligning to TRBD2. Per the germline V gene, CDR1 is MGHRA and CDR2 is YSYEKL. CDR3 length: 16 amino acids. The ends lost 2 bases at V and 2 bases at J; junction bases unmatched: 7. As DNA, the CDR3 is TGCGCCAGCAGCCAACAGCTAGCGGGGCCAACCTACGAGCAGTACTTC. It specifies CASSQQLAGPTYEQYF.

The J gene is TRBJ1-6, the V gene TRBV6-1, with 9 bases fitting TRBD1. Looked up from germline, CDR1 is MNHNS and CDR2 is SASEGT. V was clipped by 4 bases and J by 5 bases; unmatched bases: 12. The CDR3 spans 18 residues. In DNA, the CDR3 is TGTGCCAGCAGTGGCATTTCCGGGACAGGGTTGAATAATTCACCCCTCCACTTT. This encodes CASSGISGTGLNNSPLHF.

J is TRBJ2-7 and V is TRBV10-1; a weak D match, TRBD2 (5 bases). Trimming cost V 5 bases and J 4 bases, with 15 bases left between them. The CDR3 covers 14 residues. Germline lookup yields CDR1 WNHNN and CDR2 SYGVQD (reference sequence). CDR3 bases: TGCGCCAGCAGTTGCATAGGGTCGGGATACGAGCAGTACTTC. This codes for CASSCIGSGYEQYF.

The V call is TRBV9, the J call TRBJ2-3, with D possibly TRBD2 on 5 matching bases. Germline V gene sequence: CDR1 SGDLS, CDR2 YYNGEE. Trimming pared 0 bases from V and 2 bases from J, leaving 13 bases between. There are 16 residues in the CDR3. The CDR3, as DNA: TGTGCCAGCAGCGTAGTTTCGGGGTCCTCCACAGATACGCAGTATTTT. Protein product: CASSVVSGSSTDTQYF.

This clone showed up just a few times. The gene calls are TRBV6-1 and TRBJ2-1; 10 bases align to TRBD2. The CDR3 contains 18 residues. Germline V gene lookup returns CDR1 MNHNS and CDR2 SASEGT. The ends lost 2 bases at V and 3 bases at J; junction bases unmatched: 10. This CDR3 is CASSEPYPTSGVYNEQFF. The CDR3 region has the DNA TGTGCCAGCAGTGAACCCTATCCAACTAGCGGGGTCTACAATGAGCAGTTCTTC.

The chain joins TRBV14 to TRBJ2-7, with TRBD1 matching over 9 bases. The trim removed 4 bases at V and 5 bases at J, leaving 6 bases unmatched. This CDR3 has 14 residues. From germline, CDR1 is SGHDN and CDR2 FVKESK. The CDR3 reads CASSPITGGDEQYF. The DNA of the CDR3 is TGTGCCAGCAGCCCCATAACAGGGGGCGACGAGCAGTACTTC.